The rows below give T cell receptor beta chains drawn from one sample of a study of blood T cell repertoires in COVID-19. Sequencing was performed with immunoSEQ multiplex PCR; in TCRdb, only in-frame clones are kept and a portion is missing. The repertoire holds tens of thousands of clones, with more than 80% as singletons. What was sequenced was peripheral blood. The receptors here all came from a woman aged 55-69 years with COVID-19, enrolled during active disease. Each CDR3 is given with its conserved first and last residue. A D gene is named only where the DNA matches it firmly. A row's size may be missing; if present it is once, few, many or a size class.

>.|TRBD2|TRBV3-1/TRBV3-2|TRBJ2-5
CASSTSTSGGGTQYF
TGTGCCAGCAGCACCTCCACTAGCGGGGGGGGGACCCAGTACTTC
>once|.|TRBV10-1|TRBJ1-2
CASSETARDDLNGYTF
TGCGCCAGCAGTGAGACCGCCAGGGATGATCTCAATGGCTACACCTTC
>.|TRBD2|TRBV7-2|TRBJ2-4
CASSGGDGVNIQYF
TGTGCCAGCAGCGGGGGGGACGGGGTAAACATTCAGTACTTC
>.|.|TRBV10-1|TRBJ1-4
CASSPGRDGEKLFF
TGCGCCAGCAGCCCCGGGAGGGATGGAGAAAAACTGTTTTTT
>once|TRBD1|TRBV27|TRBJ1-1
CASSLHRGGSEAFF
TGTGCCAGCAGTTTACACAGGGGTGGGTCTGAAGCTTTCTTT
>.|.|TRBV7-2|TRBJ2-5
CASSKNSQETQYF
TGTGCCAGCAGCAAAAACAGCCAAGAGACCCAGTACTTC
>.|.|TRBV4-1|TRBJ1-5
CASSQTMGNQPQHF
TGCGCCAGCAGCCAAACTATGGGCAATCAGCCCCAGCATTTT
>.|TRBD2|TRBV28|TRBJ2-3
CASSLTVIAGVDTQYF
TGTGCCAGCAGTTTAACAGTTATAGCGGGAGTTGATACGCAGTATTTT
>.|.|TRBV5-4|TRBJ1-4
CASSPTSGVGEKLFF
TGTGCCAGCAGCCCTACGTCAGGGGTCGGTGAAAAACTGTTTTTT
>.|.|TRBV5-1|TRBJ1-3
CASSVTGDSGNTIYF
TGCGCCAGCAGCGTGACAGGTGACTCTGGAAACACCATATATTTT
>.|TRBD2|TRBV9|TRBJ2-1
CASSVALAGRSYNEQFF
TGTGCCAGCAGCGTAGCCTTAGCGGGCCGATCCTACAATGAGCAGTTCTTC
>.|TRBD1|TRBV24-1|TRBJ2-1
CATSGGDRGLVSWNEQFF
TGTGCCACCAGTGGGGGGGACAGGGGGCTTGTTTCGTGGAATGAGCAGTTCTTC
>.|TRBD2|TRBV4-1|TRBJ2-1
CASSQRELAGGDEQFF
TGCGCCAGCAGCCAAAGGGAGCTAGCGGGAGGGGATGAGCAGTTCTTC
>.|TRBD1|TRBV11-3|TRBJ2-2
CASSLETGVTGELFF
TGTGCCAGCAGCCTAGAGACAGGGGTCACCGGGGAGCTGTTTTTT
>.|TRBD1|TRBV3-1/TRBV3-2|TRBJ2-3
CASSTRTGMLADTQYF
TGTGCCAGCAGCACCCGGACAGGGATGTTGGCAGATACGCAGTATTTT
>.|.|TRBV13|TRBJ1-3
CASSLVGQHSGNTIYF
TGTGCCAGCAGCTTAGTGGGGCAGCACTCTGGAAACACCATATATTTT
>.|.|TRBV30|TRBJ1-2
CAWSVTGTNYGYTF
TGTGCCTGGAGTGTCACAGGGACTAACTATGGCTACACCTTC
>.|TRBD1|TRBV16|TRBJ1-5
CASSQFSQGQPQHF
TGTGCCAGCAGCCAATTTTCACAGGGGCAGCCCCAGCATTTT
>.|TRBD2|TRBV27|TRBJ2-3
CASSSTFPGAGDPVDTQYF
TGTGCCAGCAGTTCGACCTTCCCTGGGGCGGGAGACCCGGTAGATACGCAGTATTTT
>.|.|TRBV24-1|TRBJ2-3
CATSDFGGPKDTQYF
TGTGCCACCAGTGATTTCGGGGGACCAAAAGATACGCAGTATTTT
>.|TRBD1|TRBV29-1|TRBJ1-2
CSAYRGFYGYTF
TGCAGCGCTTACAGGGGGTTCTATGGCTACACCTTC
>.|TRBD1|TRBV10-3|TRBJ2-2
CAISDGQGNTGELFF
TGTGCCATCAGTGACGGACAGGGGAACACCGGGGAGCTGTTTTTT
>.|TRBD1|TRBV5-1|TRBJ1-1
CASSGGQGLVEAFF
TGCGCCAGCAGCGGAGGACAGGGGTTGGTTGAAGCTTTCTTT
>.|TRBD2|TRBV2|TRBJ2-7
CASRGGLAGDEQYF
TGTGCCAGCAGGGGGGGACTAGCGGGAGACGAGCAGTACTTC
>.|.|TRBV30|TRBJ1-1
CAWSVTGTNTEAFF
TGTGCCTGGAGTGTAACAGGCACGAACACTGAAGCTTTCTTT
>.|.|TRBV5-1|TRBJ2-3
CASSLAGVSSTDTQYF
TGCGCCAGCAGCTTGGCCGGGGTCAGCAGCACAGATACGCAGTATTTT
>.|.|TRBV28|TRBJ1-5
CASRRRDRGNQPQHF
TGTGCCAGCCGGAGGAGGGATCGGGGCAATCAGCCCCAGCATTTT
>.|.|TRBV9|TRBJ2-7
CASSVVGDLSYEQYF
TGTGCCAGCAGCGTAGTAGGGGATCTCTCCTACGAGCAGTACTTC
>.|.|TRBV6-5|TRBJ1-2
CASSYSNGGYTF
TGTGCCAGCAGTTACTCGAACGGGGGCTACACCTTC
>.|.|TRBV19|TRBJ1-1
CASRGQTNTEAFF
TGTGCCAGTAGAGGACAAACGAACACTGAAGCTTTCTTT
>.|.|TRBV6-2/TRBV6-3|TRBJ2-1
CASSYSKAGWDNEQFF
TGTGCCAGCAGTTACTCGAAGGCGGGCTGGGACAATGAGCAGTTCTTC
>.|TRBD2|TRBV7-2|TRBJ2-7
CASSRGLVGLAGPFYEQYF
TGTGCCAGCAGCCGGGGGCTCGTAGGACTAGCGGGACCTTTCTACGAGCAGTACTTC
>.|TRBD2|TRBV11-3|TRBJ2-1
CASSLRTSGRVLGNEQFF
TGTGCCAGCAGCTTAAGGACTAGCGGGAGGGTCCTCGGCAATGAGCAGTTCTTC
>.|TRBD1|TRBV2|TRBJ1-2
CASRDRGNYGYTF
TGTGCCAGCCGGGACAGGGGCAACTATGGCTACACCTTC
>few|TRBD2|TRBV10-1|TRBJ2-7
CASSEGGSGKYEQYF
TGCGCCAGCAGTGAGGGGGGTAGCGGGAAATACGAGCAGTACTTC
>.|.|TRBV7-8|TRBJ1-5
CASTHSRTPNQPQHF
TGTGCCAGCACCCATAGTAGGACACCTAATCAGCCCCAGCATTTT
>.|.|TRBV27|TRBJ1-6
CASRGRNSPLHF
TGTGCCAGCAGGGGCCGTAATTCACCCCTCCACTTT
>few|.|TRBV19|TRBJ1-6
CASSTGQKINSPLHF
TGTGCCAGTAGTACCGGACAAAAAATCAATTCACCCCTCCACTTT
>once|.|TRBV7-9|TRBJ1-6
CASSSGQINSPLHF
TGTGCCAGCAGCTCCGGACAGATCAATTCACCCCTCCACTTT
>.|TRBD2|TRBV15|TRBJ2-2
CATSRDSPTSGYTGELFF
TGTGCCACCAGCAGAGATTCCCCGACTAGCGGATACACCGGGGAGCTGTTTTTT
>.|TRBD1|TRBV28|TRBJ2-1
CANSGTGDNEQFF
TGTGCCAACTCCGGGACAGGGGACAATGAGCAGTTCTTC
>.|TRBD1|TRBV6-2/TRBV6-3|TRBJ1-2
CASSHLLGTGRHYGYTF
TGTGCCAGCAGTCACCTACTCGGGACAGGGAGGCACTATGGCTACACCTTC
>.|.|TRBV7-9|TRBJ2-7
CASSSQISGAPYEQYF
TGTGCCAGCAGCTCTCAGATTAGCGGAGCACCCTACGAGCAGTACTTC
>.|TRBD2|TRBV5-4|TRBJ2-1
CASSLAGGHSYNEQFF
TGTGCCAGCAGCCTAGCGGGAGGGCACTCCTACAATGAGCAGTTCTTC
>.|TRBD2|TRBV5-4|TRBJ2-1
CASSRGLAGYNEQFF
TGTGCCAGCAGCCGGGGGCTAGCGGGGTACAATGAGCAGTTCTTC
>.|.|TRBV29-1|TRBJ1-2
CSVGSGGEGYTF
TGCAGCGTTGGTTCGGGGGGAGAGGGCTACACCTTC
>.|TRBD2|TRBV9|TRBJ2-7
CASSVLAGGLEQYF
TGTGCCAGCAGCGTGTTGGCGGGAGGGCTCGAGCAGTACTTC
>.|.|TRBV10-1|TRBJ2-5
CASSESGETQYF
TGCGCCAGCAGTGAGTCCGGTGAGACCCAGTACTTC
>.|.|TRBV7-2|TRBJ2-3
CASSQRLTDTQYF
TGTGCCAGCAGCCAGAGGCTCACAGATACGCAGTATTTT
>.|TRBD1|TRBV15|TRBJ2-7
CATSREGGTGGYEQYF
TGTGCCACCAGCAGAGAAGGGGGGACAGGGGGCTACGAGCAGTACTTC
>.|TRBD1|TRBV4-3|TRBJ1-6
CASSQQTGFDSPLHF
TGCGCCAGCAGCCAACAGACAGGGTTTGATTCACCCCTCCACTTT
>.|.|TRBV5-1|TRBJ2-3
CASSFSDPGTDTQYF
TGCGCCAGCAGCTTTAGCGACCCGGGGACAGATACGCAGTATTTT
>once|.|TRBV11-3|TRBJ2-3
CASRNRRDLPYF
TGTGCCAGCAGGAACCGCCGGGACTTGCCGTATTTT
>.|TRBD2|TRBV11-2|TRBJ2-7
CASNPTGTRGSYEQYF
TGTGCCAGCAACCCGACCGGGACTAGGGGCTCCTACGAGCAGTACTTC
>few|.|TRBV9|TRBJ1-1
CASSARQSQGPATAFF
TGTGCCAGCAGCGCTCGCCAATCACAGGGCCCTGCGACGGCTTTCTTT
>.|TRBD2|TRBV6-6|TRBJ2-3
CASSSRLAGTTDTQYF
TGTGCCAGCAGTTCCAGACTAGCGGGAACCACAGATACGCAGTATTTT
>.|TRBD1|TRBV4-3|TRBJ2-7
CASSHMDRGRNEQYF
TGCGCCAGCAGCCATATGGACAGGGGGCGTAATGAGCAGTACTTC
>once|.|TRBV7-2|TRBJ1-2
CASSLGQGITF
TGTGCCAGCAGCTTAGGCCAGGGGATCACCTTC
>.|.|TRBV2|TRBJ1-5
CASSVRRQNQPQHF
TGTGCCAGCAGTGTAAGAAGACAGAATCAGCCCCAGCATTTT
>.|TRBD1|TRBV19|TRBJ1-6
CASSPLRQGNSPLHF
TGTGCCAGTAGTCCCCTCCGACAGGGTAATTCACCCCTCCACTTT